This T cell receptor (beta chain) was documented in a study of response to subunit inactivated influenza vaccine. The study's findings and limits: T cells newly recruited by each seasonal influenza vaccination are few, the authors suggested.

MiXCR, applied by TCRdb to the RT-PCR reads, yields one record per CDR3 protein. The sample holds 700,000 to 900,000 distinct CDR3 sequences; 20% to 25% are singletons and the top ten take about 10%. In this sample, this clonotype turned up a few times. The antigen is undetermined. V was pared by 5 bases and J by 0 bases, with 14 bases between. Germline loops: CDR1 DFQATT, CDR2 SNEGSKA (reference sequence). CDR3 length: 14 residues. The sequence was collected from a man aged 45-60 years who received an inactivated influenza vaccine. This rearrangement joins TRBV20-1 to TRBJ2-7, with D perhaps being TRBD1 or TRBD2 (6 bases each). Specimen: PBMCs from blood, collected 4 to 6 days after vaccination. The CDR3 protein is CSAQNEGGSYEQYF. CDR3 in DNA: TGCAGTGCTCAGAACGAGGGGGGCTCCTACGAGCAGTACTTC.